Shown below are 18 T cell receptor beta chains from a single sample sequenced in a study of graft-versus-host responses after intestinal transplantation. The method was immunoSEQ multiplex PCR; TCRdb's version includes in-frame clones alone and lacks a portion of them. The sample lists some 130,000 clones, 85% to 95% occurring once. No antigen has been identified for these receptors. The sequences come from unstimulated CD8+ T cells sorted from spleen or lymph node cells, collected before intestinal transplant. Receptors originate from a human donor who received an intestinal transplant.

The chain uses TRBV2 and TRBJ2-1; TRBD2 might be the D (7 bases). With 3 bases removed from V and 2 bases from J, the gap between germline ends came to 14 bases. The germline CDR1 and CDR2 sequences are SNHLY and FYNNEI. This CDR3 contains 16 residues. The CDR3 nucleotides read TGTGCCAGCAGTGAGGGCCCGGGGGGCGCCTACAATGAGCAGTTCTTC. Translating it yields CASSEGPGGAYNEQFF.

The chain has TRBV27 and TRBJ2-3; TRBD2 might be the D (6 bases). V lost 2 bases to trimming and J lost 4 bases, with 13 bases between them. This CDR3 contains 15 residues. Germline CDR1 reads MNHEY; CDR2 reads SMNVEV (reference sequence). The CDR3, as DNA: TGTGCCAGCAGTTTACAAGCGGGTAGGGCAGATACGCAGTATTTT. Encoded protein: CASSLQAGRADTQYF.

This rearrangement joins TRBV28 to TRBJ1-5, with a possible D match to TRBD1 (5 bases). The CDR3 totals 14 residues. The ends were cut back, 5 bases at V and 5 bases at J, with 13 bases in the middle. Germline V gives CDR1 MDHEN, CDR2 SYDVKM. The CDR3 DNA reads TGTGCCAGCAGTCTTGGGGGTAATTATCAGCCCCAGCATTTT. Its protein product is CASSLGGNYQPQHF. The full variable domain, rest sourced from reference TRBV28 and TRBJ1-5, is DVKVTQSSRYLVKRTGEKVFLECVQDMDHENMFWYRQDPGLGLRLIYFSYDVKMKEKGDIPEGYSVSREKKERFSLILESASTNQTSMYLCASSLGGNYQPQHFGDGTRLSIL.

The V call is TRBV29-1, the J call TRBJ1-2; 7 bases are a match to TRBD1. This CDR3 comprises 14 residues. The V gene end was trimmed by 1 base and the J gene end by 5 bases; junction bases not matched to a gene: 7. CDR1 and CDR2 (germline): SQVTM, ANQGSEA. In DNA form, the CDR3 reads TGCAGCGTTGAAGGAGAAGGGGGCGAATATGGCTACACCTTC. This translates into CSVEGEGGEYGYTF.

The chain couples TRBV6-5 to TRBJ1-5; no clear D gene. CDR1 MNHEY and CDR2 SVGAGI come from the germline V gene. The germline V and J ends were trimmed by 8 bases and 0 bases, with 14 bases remaining between them. This CDR3 has 15 amino acids. DNA for the CDR3: TGTGCCAGCCGAGCCAATATATATAGCAATCAGCCCCAGCATTTT. Amino acid sequence: CASRANIYSNQPQHF.

CDR3 sequence reads: CASKNEGTYNEQFF. The DNA of the CDR3 is TGTGCCAGCAAAAACGAGGGCACCTACAATGAGCAGTTCTTC. The V gene is TRBV2, the J gene TRBJ2-1; D might be TRBD2 (5 bases). The CDR3 is 14 residues long. The ends were cut back, 7 bases at V and 2 bases at J, with 12 bases in the middle. CDR1 and CDR2 from the germline V gene are SNHLY and FYNNEI.

This clone came up a few times. The chain joins TRBV6-6 to TRBJ1-1; the match to TRBD1 covers 8 bases. V was clipped by 6 bases and J by 4 bases; unmatched bases: 4. The CDR3 has 13 amino acids. CDR1 is MNHNY and CDR2 is SVGAGI in the germline V gene (reference sequence). CDR3 protein: CASRGQGGTEAFF. CDR3 DNA: TGTGCCAGCAGAGGACAGGGAGGCACTGAAGCTTTCTTT.

The rearrangement uses TRBV28 and TRBJ1-1, with 7 nucleotides matching TRBD1. V shed 9 bases, J shed 1 base, and the junction held 14 bases outside the gene matches. CDR1 and CDR2 from the germline V gene are MDHEN and SYDVKM. The CDR3 is 16 amino acids. The CDR3 spells CASRINGDSPNTEAFF. In DNA, the CDR3 is TGTGCCAGTAGAATAAATGGGGACAGCCCGAACACTGAAGCTTTCTTT.

Here the CDR3 DNA reads TGTGCCAGCAGCTTAAACATAGGGATTAATGAGCAGTTCTTC. Protein: CASSLNIGINEQFF. This chain connects TRBV7-3 to TRBJ2-1; no definite D call. Trimming pared 1 base from V and 7 bases from J, leaving 11 bases between. Germline V gives CDR1 SGHTA, CDR2 FQGTGA. The CDR3 loop spans 14 amino acids.

The V gene is TRBV28, the J gene TRBJ2-7, with 12 nucleotides matching TRBD2. This CDR3 contains 14 residues. The germline V gene encodes CDR1 MDHEN and CDR2 SYDVKM. V was clipped by 4 bases and J by 2 bases; unmatched bases: 0. CDR3 DNA: TGTGCCAGCAGTTGGACTAGCGGGACCTACGAGCAGTACTTC. Its translation: CASSWTSGTYEQYF.

The chain couples TRBV7-9 to TRBJ1-5, with D hard to call. The length of the CDR3 is 15 residues. Per the germline V gene, CDR1 is SEHNR and CDR2 is FQNEAQ (reference sequence). V shed 1 base and J shed 1 base, with 8 bases lying between them. CDR3 in DNA: TGTGCCAGCAGCTTAGAAGGGTCCAGCAATCAGCCCCAGCATTTT. Its protein is CASSLEGSSNQPQHF.

CDR3 sequence (DNA): TGCGCCAGCAGCTTGGATGGCAGTGGAACGTATAGCAATCAGCCCCAGCATTTT. This codes for CASSLDGSGTYSNQPQHF. V is TRBV5-1 and J is TRBJ1-5; D is uncertain. The CDR3 consists of 18 residues. Trimming removed 0 bases at V and 0 bases at J, with 16 bases between. Germline V gene data show CDR1 as SGHRS and CDR2 as YFSETQ.

V gene TRBV7-3 combines with J gene TRBJ2-7; D may be TRBD2 (6 bases). The CDR3 is made up of 16 amino acids. Germline V CDR1 and CDR2: SGHTA, FQGTGA. Deletions cut 0 bases from V and 3 bases from J, with 15 bases between. In DNA form, the CDR3 reads TGTGCCAGCAGCTTAACGCGGGGAGGACAACTCTACGAGCAGTACTTC. Translated, it gives CASSLTRGGQLYEQYF.

The rearrangement joins TRBV4-1 to TRBJ1-1, with D hard to call. With 0 bases removed from V and 1 base from J, the gap between germline ends came to 9 bases. Germline values: CDR1 MGHRA, CDR2 YSYEKL. This CDR3 is built from 15 residues. Written as DNA, the CDR3 is TGCGCCAGCAGCCAAGATCCGGGAGCGAACACTGAAGCTTTCTTT. Protein product: CASSQDPGANTEAFF.

The chain joins TRBV9 to TRBJ2-7; D not certain. Deletions cut 0 bases from V and 0 bases from J, with 7 bases between. CDR3 length equals 14 residues. CDR1 and CDR2 (germline): SGDLS, YYNGEE. This CDR3 is CASSVGHISYEQYF. The CDR3, as DNA: TGTGCCAGCAGCGTAGGGCACATCTCCTACGAGCAGTACTTC. The full variable domain, rest sourced from reference TRBV9 and TRBJ2-7, is DSGVTQTPKHLITATGQRVTLRCSPRSGDLSVYWYQQSLDQGLQFLIQYYNGEERAKGNILERFSAQQFPDLHSELNLSSLELGDSALYFCASSVGHISYEQYFGPGTRLTVT.

The chain links TRBV5-4 to TRBJ2-6; maybe TRBD1 (5 bases). CDR3 length: 16 residues. V was shortened by 0 bases and J by 3 bases, with 10 bases between the two germline ends. CDR1 and CDR2 from the germline V gene are SGHNT and YYREEE (reference sequence). The CDR3 nucleotides read TGTGCCAGCAGCTTGGAAGGGGTTAGTGGGGCCAACGTCCTGACTTTC. It is translated as CASSLEGVSGANVLTF.

The rearrangement uses TRBV28 and TRBJ1-4; no clear D. Germline-derived CDR1 and CDR2 are MDHEN and SYDVKM. The V gene lost 6 bases and the J gene lost 3 bases, with 11 bases spanning the gap. This CDR3 region has 14 residues. The CDR3 sequence: CASSSSSPNEKLFF. The CDR3 region has the DNA TGTGCCAGCAGCAGTAGCAGCCCTAATGAAAAACTGTTTTTT. Full variable domain (rest looked up from reference TRBV28 and TRBJ1-4): DVKVTQSSRYLVKRTGEKVFLECVQDMDHENMFWYRQDPGLGLRLIYFSYDVKMKEKGDIPEGYSVSREKKERFSLILESASTNQTSMYLCASSSSSPNEKLFFGSGTQLSVL.

J is TRBJ2-3 and V is TRBV27; D gene ambiguous. Between the trimmed V and J ends, which lost 6 bases and 5 bases, there was a span of 9 bases. The CDR3 contains 12 residues. Germline values: CDR1 MNHEY, CDR2 SMNVEV (reference sequence). The CDR3 reads CASSYSGDTQYF. DNA of the CDR3: TGTGCCAGCAGCTATAGTGGAGATACGCAGTATTTT.